This TCR beta chain is drawn from a study of cytomegalovirus exposure and HLA in healthy donors (dated 2017 in TCRdb). The study in broad terms: An earlier analysis of approximately 550 of the donors reported 250 to 300 Gb of sequence data and 117 million unique TCR beta sequences from some 180 million T cells. The aim of the study was to test whether cataloging public T cell receptors could identify signatures of past pathogen exposure. The study combined high-throughput TCR immunosequencing, statistical association of individual TCRs with disease status, and machine learning to predict cytomegalovirus infection status. An early release that covered some 640 HLA-typed donors contained approximately 290 gigabases of sequencing data and 65 million to 100 million unique TCR sequences. Of the 300 to 500 genotyped donors, approximately 80% were placed in the genetic ancestry cluster associated with self-reported Caucasian donors. Every repertoire in the discovery cohort had been generated on one and the same sequencing platform. Donor age, sex, ethnicity and CMV serostatus were collected together with the repertoire data. Roughly 5 DR-DQ haplotypes were treated as single units for association and clustering because of strong linkage in the cohort. An earlier analysis of approximately 640 of the donors applied high-throughput TCR beta sequencing to assess whether each TCR beta V gene segment acted as functional or pseudogenic. Typing coverage varied by locus: about 629-640 donors for A, B, C, DRB1 and DQB1; roughly 510 for DQA1; more than 600 for DPA1; under 490 for DPB1. Rather than drawing on any new phenotypic data, the later analysis identified candidate immune exposures from TCR beta sequences and the way those sequences occurred across donors. Besides the first cohort of approximately 710 subjects, a separate validation cohort made up of over a hundred different subjects was used. The study used immunosequencing to profile the T cell repertoires of approximately 690 subjects and linked those repertoires to cytomegalovirus serostatus. In a later genetic analysis, genome-wide SNP genotypes for about three fifths of the roughly 670 donors were used, and that subset was treated as a discovery cohort. A later analysis re-examined previously published TCR beta repertoires from 600 to 700 donors and added high-resolution HLA genotyping to investigate patterns of TCR occurrence. On average, around 230,000 unique TCR beta nucleotide sequences were sequenced per donor among roughly 430 genotyped donors of the cohort, with approximately 18% of those sequences being non-productive. Class I and class II HLA loci were covered by the typing at four-digit resolution. The paper as a whole reports these results and caveats: According to a later analysis, TCR association rates differed among HLA loci, with DRB1 alleles showing the most associated TCRs and HLA-C alleles showing the fewest. Because counts were too low, seventeen rarely observed V segments, including chromosome 9 orphons, were excluded from the earlier analysis of some 590 of the donors. An earlier analysis of approximately 570 of the donors showed that most TCR beta V segments appeared in productive rearrangements either about 90% or about 30% of the time, which broadly matched IMGT annotations. Some IMGT-functional V segments, including TRBV6-2 and TRBV6-3, could not be told apart with the 87-base-pair reads, so those segments were excluded. Sequencing depth was assumed to be roughly uniform across donors in the presence/absence analyses, though that assumption may not hold. Most TCR sequences were seen in very few donors, while some public TCRs were found in many individuals. Cytomegalovirus status was reported to be diagnosed by the classifier with high specificity and sensitivity in both the original and validation cohorts. The authors suggested that the approach could potentially be extended to other disease states and immunological phenotypes. A later genetic analysis reported fewer N-insertions in productive TCRs among donors in an Asian-associated ancestry cluster than the approximately 670-donor mean. Because some donors lacked HLA typing at each locus, the association tests relied only on the typed subset. Immune exposure information for the cohort was limited to CMV serostatus. According to a later analysis, most CMV-associated TCR beta chains appeared to be HLA-restricted, and the HLA associations seemed to be driven largely by CMV exposure. Several of the top co-occurrence clusters appeared to be linked to parvovirus B19, influenza, CMV and Epstein-Barr virus, according to a later analysis. Specific HLA alleles were associated with 15,000 to 20,000 TCR beta sequences at a false discovery rate of 0.05 in a later analysis. An association between a missense DCLRE1C variant and V-gene and J-gene trimming of TCR beta chains was found in a later genetic analysis and replicated in an independent cohort. A cluster of highly shared sequence variants was judged likely to be a technical artifact of the sequencing pipeline. Correlated functional status among segregating V segments might reflect linkage disequilibrium, but an unknown experimental factor could not be ruled out. A further reported finding was that TCR beta sequences accurately predicted the HLA-A and HLA-B alleles for most subjects in the first cohort. When HLA alleles, especially DR and DQ, strongly co-occurred, attributing TCR associations to individual alleles was difficult. A total of about 150 TCR beta chains were listed by the study as associated with cytomegalovirus. Only TCR beta chains were sequenced in this cohort, and the absence of alpha or paired-chain data limited detectable features. Three of the identified cytomegalovirus-associated TCR beta chains were confirmed in vitro to be specific for cytomegalovirus antigens. A later analysis found that HLA-associated TCR beta chains were more clonally expanded and had lower generation probabilities than equally common non-associated chains.

The cohort was made up of roughly 670 healthy bone marrow donors. Cohort members were all nominally healthy when sampled, although unrecorded immune exposures were likely present. The donor tested CMV seropositive and was one of the 289 seropositive cohort members. A peripheral blood sample was collected from each donor, and TCR beta sequencing was performed on peripheral blood mononuclear cells. Genomic DNA extraction from the blood cell samples was performed with the Qiagen DNeasy Blood Extraction Kit. Receptor amplification or capture employed the immunoSEQ multiplex PCR assay. A mixture of 60 forward primers for TCR Vbeta segments and 13 reverse primers for TCR Jbeta segments was used in the multiplex PCR. The CDR3 region of rearranged TCR beta genes was amplified from genomic DNA by a multiplex PCR assay. Amplified TCR beta libraries were sequenced as 87-base-pair reads on the Illumina HiSeq System. Turning to the authors' computational methods: A later analysis tallied 75 million to 95 million unique TCR beta chains across the 550 to 850 repertoires, and roughly 11 million of those chains were shared by two or more donors. A nearest-neighbor algorithm error-corrected the raw reads and collapsed the reads into unique sequences, merging closely related sequences to remove PCR and sequencing errors. To assign V, D and J gene segments, CDR3 sequences were aligned to IMGT reference sequences. Each retained sequence needed at least a six-nucleotide match to both a V gene segment and a J gene segment. A rearrangement was called productive if the CDR3 had no stop codons and remained in frame with V and J, and every other rearrangement was called non-productive. Following IMGT convention, CDR3 was defined as the stretch from the second conserved V-encoded cysteine to the conserved J-encoded phenylalanine. The earlier analysis of about 640 of the donors excluded any sequence lacking an unambiguous match to a single V gene segment. An earlier analysis of several hundred of the donors called V segments functional above 56.7% productive rearrangements and segregating when the between-donor standard deviation exceeded 5%. A statistical classification framework was built to diagnose cytomegalovirus status from the catalog of TCR beta chain sequences. In a later analysis, TCR nucleotide sequences were compared against IMGT/GENE-DB human TR gene sequences so that V and J genes could be assigned. In a later analysis, CDR3 sequences and most-parsimonious VDJ recombination scenarios were assigned using the TCRdist pipeline. In a later analysis, each TCR beta chain was defined by its CDR3 amino acid sequence together with its V-gene family, and reads lacking a unique V-gene family were excluded. A later analysis removed roughly 590 highly shared, low-generation-probability nucleotide sequences to deal with suspected cross-contamination and a sequencing artifact. A later analysis calculated a clonal expansion index for each public chain from normalized within-repertoire ranks of inferred template counts. In a later analysis, generation probabilities were computed using a VDJ recombination model fitted to out-of-frame rearrangements, and the results were checked against IGoR. Hypergeometric tests were used in a later analysis to score TCR-TCR, TCR-HLA and TCR-CMV co-occurrence, with a repertoire-size bias correction applied to the TCR pairs. To estimate false discovery rates, a later analysis permuted the HLA or CMV assignments 20 times. A later analysis grouped co-occurring TCRs with DBSCAN, adding TCRdist sequence similarity when clustering within HLA-allele-positive subsets. Co-occurrence clustering excluded repertoires with fewer than 30,000 or more than 120,000 public chains, plus five with anomalous nucleotide sharing. TCRdb stores this immuneACCESS table with in-frame sequences only. Part of the clones is absent; in the studies checked, under half of the shortfall reflects unresolved V genes, and no reason is known for the rest. From that table come the V and J calls and clone size; the DNA was used to work out D and trimming. Across this sample there are 85,000 to 95,000 clones, with 70% to 85% seen only once. Clones ranked in the top ten supply 20% to 25% of the sample.

Trimming takes 1 base off V and 1 base off J; junction bases not matched to a gene: 0. CDR1 and CDR2, per the germline V gene, are SNHLY and FYNNEI. The CDR3 covers 16 residues, taking in both the cysteine and the phenylalanine. The DNA shown is the 48-base CDR3, in frame from base 1. Details on this clone: Its antigen remains undetermined. No base-level quality is on record; no much larger clone is a single base apart.

The sequence was obtained from a man aged 25-45 years in good health and CMV-seropositive. Sequencing was performed on PBMCs. This receptor chain uses TRBV2 and TRBJ2-5, and TRBD2 matches 13 of the central bases. In nucleotide form, the sequence is TGTGCCAGCAGTGAAGGGACTAGCGGGGGCCAAGAGACCCAGTACTTC. This translates into CASSEGTSGGQETQYF.